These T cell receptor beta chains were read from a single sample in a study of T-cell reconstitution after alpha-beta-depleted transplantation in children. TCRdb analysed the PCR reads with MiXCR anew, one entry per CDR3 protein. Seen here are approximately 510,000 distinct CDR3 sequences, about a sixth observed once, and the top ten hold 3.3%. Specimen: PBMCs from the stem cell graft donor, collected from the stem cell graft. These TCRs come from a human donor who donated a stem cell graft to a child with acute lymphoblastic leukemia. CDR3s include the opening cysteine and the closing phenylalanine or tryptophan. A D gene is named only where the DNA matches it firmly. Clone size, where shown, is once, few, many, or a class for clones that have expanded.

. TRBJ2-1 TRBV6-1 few CASSLTGSGYRSYNEQFF TGTGCCAGCAGCCTTACAGGGTCCGGTTATAGGTCCTACAATGAGCAGTTCTTC
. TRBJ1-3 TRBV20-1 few CSARNRGQPSGNTIYF TGCAGTGCTAGGAATCGCGGCCAGCCTTCTGGAAACACCATATATTTT
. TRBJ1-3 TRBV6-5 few CASSSPNSGNTIYF TGTGCCAGCAGTTCCCCAAACTCTGGAAACACCATATATTTT
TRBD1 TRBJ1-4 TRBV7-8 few CASSLGRGPANEKLFF TGTGCCAGCAGCTTAGGGAGGGGGCCCGCTAATGAAAAACTGTTTTTT
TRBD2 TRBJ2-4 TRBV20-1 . CSARLPSGSRLAKNIQYF TGCAGTGCTAGGCTACCTAGCGGGTCCCGGCTAGCCAAAAACATTCAGTACTTC
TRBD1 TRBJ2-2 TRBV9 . CASSVEGTVYVGELFF TGTGCCAGCAGCGTAGAGGGGACAGTATACGTCGGGGAGCTGTTTTTT
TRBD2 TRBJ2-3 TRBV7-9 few CASHWTSGRTDTQYF TGTGCCAGCCACTGGACTAGCGGGAGGACAGATACGCAGTATTTT
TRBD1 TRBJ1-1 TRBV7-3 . CASSLMTVDRGTEAFF TGTGCCAGCAGCTTAATGACGGTTGACAGGGGCACTGAAGCTTTCTTT
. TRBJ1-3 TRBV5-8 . CASSLGLIYHSGNTIYF TGTGCCAGCAGCTTGGGACTCATATACCACTCTGGAAACACCATATATTTT
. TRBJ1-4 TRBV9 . CASSVDPAASEEKLFF TGTGCCAGCAGCGTAGACCCTGCCGCCTCCGAGGAAAAACTGTTTTTT
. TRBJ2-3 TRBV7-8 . CASSSKGTDTDTQYF TGTGCCAGCAGCTCGAAGGGGACTGACACAGATACGCAGTATTTT
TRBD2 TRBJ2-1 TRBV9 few CASSVGSGSLVEQFF TGTGCCAGCAGCGTAGGCAGCGGGAGTCTGGTGGAGCAGTTCTTC
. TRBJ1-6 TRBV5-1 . CASSDGGGFDYNSPLHF TGCGCCAGCAGCGACGGCGGCGGTTTTGACTATAATTCACCCCTCCACTTT
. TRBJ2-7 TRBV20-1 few CSARDWGVSYEQYF TGCAGTGCTAGAGATTGGGGGGTGAGCTACGAGCAGTACTTC
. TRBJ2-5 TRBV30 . CAWSGLKRAKSETQYF TGTGCCTGGAGTGGCCTAAAGCGGGCCAAATCGGAGACCCAGTACTTC
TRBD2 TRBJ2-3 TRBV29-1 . CSVEDLAGQVDTQYF TGCAGCGTTGAAGATCTAGCGGGCCAGGTAGATACGCAGTATTTT
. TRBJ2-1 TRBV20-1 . CSAPTAPGRYNEQFF TGCAGTGCCCCCACCGCCCCGGGGCGTTACAATGAGCAGTTCTTC
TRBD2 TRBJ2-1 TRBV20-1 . CSASREGRDEQFF TGCAGTGCGTCGCGGGAGGGCCGCGATGAGCAGTTCTTC
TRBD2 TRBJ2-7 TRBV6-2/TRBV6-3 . CASSYGLAGGYEQYF TGTGCCAGCAGTTACGGTTTAGCGGGAGGCTACGAGCAGTACTTC
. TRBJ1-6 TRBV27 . CASSFYGLVNSPLHF TGTGCCAGCAGTTTCTACGGGCTAGTAAATTCACCCCTCCACTTT
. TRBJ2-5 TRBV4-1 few CASSLRTAADQETQYF TGCGCCAGCAGCCTAAGGACAGCGGCTGATCAAGAGACCCAGTACTTC
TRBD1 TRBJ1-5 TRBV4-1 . CASSQDGGSRGNQPQHF TGCGCCAGCAGCCAAGATGGGGGGAGCAGGGGGAATCAGCCCCAGCATTTT
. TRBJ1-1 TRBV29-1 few CSVRLTTEAFF TGCAGCGTTCGGCTGACCACTGAAGCTTTCTTT
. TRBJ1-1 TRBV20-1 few CSARRWGVEAFF TGCAGTGCTAGACGGTGGGGGGTTGAAGCTTTCTTT
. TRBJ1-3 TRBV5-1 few CASSPTSGLRNTIYF TGCGCCAGCAGCCCCACCTCAGGGCTCCGAAACACCATATATTTT
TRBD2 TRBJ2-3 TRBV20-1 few CSANGRGGTQYF TGCAGTGCTAACGGGAGGGGCGGTACGCAGTATTTT
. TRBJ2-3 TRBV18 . CASLLGRSDTQYF TGTGCCAGTCTCTTGGGAAGGTCGGATACGCAGTATTTT
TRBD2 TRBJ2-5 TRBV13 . CASSSGGVKETQYF TGTGCCAGCAGCTCGGGGGGGGTAAAAGAGACCCAGTACTTC
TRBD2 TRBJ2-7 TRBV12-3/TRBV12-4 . CASSSGLAAHEQYF TGTGCCAGCAGTTCGGGACTAGCAGCCCACGAGCAGTACTTC
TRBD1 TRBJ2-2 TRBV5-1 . CASSLEGAGTGELFF TGCGCCAGCAGCTTGGAGGGGGCTGGCACCGGGGAGCTGTTTTTT
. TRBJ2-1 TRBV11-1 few CASSLDGLVTTPQNNEQFF TGTGCCAGCAGCTTAGACGGACTCGTAACAACCCCCCAAAACAATGAGCAGTTCTTC
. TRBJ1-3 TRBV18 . CASSPAGSGNTIYF TGTGCCAGCTCACCCGCTGGCTCTGGAAACACCATATATTTT
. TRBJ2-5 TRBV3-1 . CASSQGGLGGETQYF TGTGCCAGCAGCCAGGGGGGACTCGGCGGAGAGACCCAGTACTTC
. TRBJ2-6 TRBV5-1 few CASSLDPSSGANVLTF TGCGCCAGCAGCTTGGATCCGAGCTCTGGGGCCAACGTCCTGACTTTC
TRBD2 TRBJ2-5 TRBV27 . CASSPREGTQYF TGTGCCAGCAGTCCCAGGGAGGGGACCCAGTACTTC
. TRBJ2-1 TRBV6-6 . CASAIRGEQQFF TGTGCCAGCGCCATTAGGGGAGAGCAGCAGTTCTTC
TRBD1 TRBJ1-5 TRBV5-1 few CASSRAQGARSNQPQHF TGCGCCAGCAGCCGTGCCCAGGGGGCCCGGAGCAATCAGCCCCAGCATTTT
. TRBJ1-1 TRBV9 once CASSDNTYLGTRPEAFF TGTGCCAGCAGCGACAACACTTACCTTGGGACGCGGCCTGAAGCTTTCTTT
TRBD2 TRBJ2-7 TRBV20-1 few CSAGTSGPYEQYF TGCAGTGCGGGGACTAGCGGGCCCTACGAGCAGTACTTC
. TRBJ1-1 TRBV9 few CASSVQGYLSQSHPQGMNTEAFF TGTGCCAGCAGCGTACAGGGGTATTTAAGCCAATCCCACCCACAAGGCATGAACACTGAAGCTTTCTTT
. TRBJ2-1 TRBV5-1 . CASSFSPYNEQFF TGCGCCAGCAGCTTCTCACCCTACAATGAGCAGTTCTTC
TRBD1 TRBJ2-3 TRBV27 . CASSTRQGLIFTDTQYF TGTGCCAGCAGCACCCGACAGGGTTTAATCTTCACAGATACGCAGTATTTT
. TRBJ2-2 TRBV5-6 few CASSPGRSGELFF TGTGCCAGCAGCCCAGGACGCTCCGGGGAGCTGTTTTTT
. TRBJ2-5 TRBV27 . CASSSTRLGTQYF TGTGCCAGCAGTTCCACCCGTCTTGGGACCCAGTACTTC
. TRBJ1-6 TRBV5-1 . CASSAGQTNSPLHF TGCGCCAGCAGCGCCGGACAGACCAATTCACCCCTCCACTTT